These 18 T cell receptor beta chains were all obtained from the same sample, sequenced in a study of blood T cell repertoires in COVID-19 (dated by TCRdb to 2020 to 2021). Library construction relied on the immunoSEQ multiplex PCR assay. The source is immuneACCESS, and TCRdb retained only in-frame sequences with V and J called. Part of the clones is not carried over; for the studies checked, unresolved V genes explain less than half of this, and the remainder is unexplained. The sample table lists 250,000 to 400,000 clones, around 89% of them with a count of one. The ten top clones hold roughly 1.7% of the sample. The sample comprised peripheral blood. Receptor source: a woman aged 30 to 39 with COVID-19, enrolled during active disease.

The chain uses TRBV19 and TRBJ1-3; the D gene is possibly TRBD1 (5 bases). This CDR3 is 13 amino acids long. With 6 bases removed from V and 4 bases from J, the gap between germline ends came to 10 bases. Germline lookup yields CDR1 LNHDA and CDR2 SQIVND (reference sequence). The CDR3: CASRSGPGNTIYF. The CDR3 DNA reads TGTGCCAGTAGGTCAGGGCCCGGAAACACCATATATTTT.

Comments on this clone: The same CDR3 can be traced to other DNA sequences in this sample. The V gene is TRBV20-1, the J gene TRBJ2-5; D unclear. The CDR3 length is 10 residues. Germline lookup yields CDR1 DFQATT and CDR2 SNEGSKA (reference sequence). V lost 6 bases to trimming and J lost 2 bases, with 4 bases between them. DNA for the CDR3: TGCAGTGCATTACAAGAGACCCAGTACTTC. It translates to CSALQETQYF.

V usage is TRBV11-2 and J usage is TRBJ2-7; maybe TRBD1 (5 bases). Trimming pared 6 bases from V and 4 bases from J, leaving 16 bases between. This CDR3 region has 14 residues. The germline V gene encodes CDR1 SGHAT and CDR2 FQNNGV. The CDR3 sequence is CASRLGAGSYEQYF. DNA of the CDR3: TGTGCCAGCAGGCTAGGGGCCGGAAGTTACGAGCAGTACTTC.

The table lists this clone with a count of one. The CDR3 region is CASSQGQGRGHEAFF. The CDR3 bases are TGTGCCAGCAGCCAAGGACAGGGAAGGGGACATGAAGCTTTCTTT. The V and J genes are TRBV14 and TRBJ1-1; 7 bases fit TRBD1. This CDR3 comprises 15 residues. Unmatched junction bases numbered 9, after V lost 1 base and J lost 7 bases. Germline loops: CDR1 SGHDN, CDR2 FVKESK. The whole variable domain, filled in from reference TRBV14 and TRBJ1-1, reads EAGVTQFPSHSVIEKGQTVTLRCDPISGHDNLYWYRRVMGKEIKFLLHFVKESKQDESGMPNNRFLAERTGGTYSTLKVQPAELEDSGVYFCASSQGQGRGHEAFFGQGTRLTVV.

This chain uses TRBV6-5 with TRBJ1-1, with 8 bases identical to TRBD1. The CDR3 has 14 amino acids. Per germline, CDR1 MNHEY and CDR2 SVGAGI. J lost 4 bases, V lost 6 bases, and 7 bases had no gene match. This CDR3 is CASRPDRAGTEAFF. Here the CDR3 DNA reads TGTGCCAGCAGGCCGGACAGGGCGGGCACTGAAGCTTTCTTT.

The chain uses TRBV24-1 and TRBJ2-7, with 8 bases that match TRBD2. Germline V lookup: CDR1 KGHDR, CDR2 SFDVKD. The CDR3 is made up of 15 amino acids. J lost 5 bases, V lost 0 bases, and 5 bases had no gene match. CDR3 sequence reads: CATSDLRAGGHEQYV. The CDR3 DNA reads as TGTGCCACCAGTGATTTGAGGGCGGGGGGCCACGAGCAGTACGTC.

This sequence joins TRBV9 and TRBJ2-1, with 16 bases lining up with TRBD2. J lost 14 bases, V lost 3 bases, and 8 bases had no gene match. Germline V gene lookup returns CDR1 SGDLS and CDR2 YYNGEE. This CDR3 contains 15 residues. Written as DNA, the CDR3 is TGTGCCAGCAGCGCAGGGACTAGCGGGGGGGCTGGGGAGTTCTTC. Its protein product is CASSAGTSGGAGEFF.

This clone appeared once. The chain uses TRBV29-1 and TRBJ1-1; 9 positions agree with TRBD1. Trimming took 5 bases from V and 6 from J; bases not matched to a gene: 13. The CDR3 has 15 residues. CDR1 is SQVTM and CDR2 is ANQGSEA in the germline V gene. The CDR3: CSVPGQGHLNSEAFF. DNA of the CDR3: TGCAGCGTTCCGGGACAGGGACACCTAAACTCTGAAGCTTTCTTT.

The chain's CDR3 is CAISAGLGYTF. The CDR3 DNA reads as TGTGCCATCAGTGCGGGTTTGGGCTACACCTTC. V and J are TRBV10-3 and TRBJ1-2; D remains ambiguous. Germline V CDR1 and CDR2: ENHRY, SYGVKD. Trimming stripped 4 bases from V and 8 bases from J, with 8 bases between. The CDR3 runs 11 residues.

This clone occurred a few times. The chain links TRBV30 to TRBJ1-5; possible D gene TRBD1, 5 bases. The CDR3 covers 13 residues. Trimming pared 5 bases from V and 5 bases from J, leaving 13 bases between. Germline lookup yields CDR1 GTSNPN and CDR2 SVGIG (reference sequence). The CDR3 is CAWGFRGDQPQHF. For the CDR3, the DNA is TGTGCCTGGGGGTTTAGGGGTGATCAGCCCCAGCATTTT.

This clone appeared a single time. V is TRBV3-1 (or the pseudogene TRBV3-2) and J is TRBJ1-2; the match to TRBD1 covers 7 bases. The CDR3 runs to 14 residues. Germline V gene lookup returns CDR1 LGHDT and CDR2 YNNKEL (reference sequence). Trimming removed 4 bases from V and 4 bases from J; junction bases left unmatched: 6. DNA for the CDR3: TGTGCCAGCAGCCGGACAGGCTCCATCTATGGCTACACCTTC. Residues: CASSRTGSIYGYTF.

This clone was recorded once. The chain employs TRBV24-1 and TRBJ1-3; possible D gene TRBD1, 6 bases. Trimming removed 4 bases at V and 0 bases at J, with 12 bases between. This CDR3 is built from 16 residues. Germline V gives CDR1 KGHDR, CDR2 SFDVKD. The CDR3, as DNA: TGTGCCACCAGTGAATCAGGGGTCTTCTCTGGAAACACCATATATTTT. It specifies CATSESGVFSGNTIYF.

CDR3 amino acids: CASSHKPLVGTEAFF. In nucleotides, the CDR3 is TGTGCCAGCAGCCACAAACCCCTGGTCGGCACTGAAGCTTTCTTT. The rearrangement uses TRBV3-1 (or the pseudogene TRBV3-2) and TRBJ1-1; D call uncertain. V lost 3 bases and J lost 4, with 15 bases in between. Germline V gene sequence: CDR1 LGHDT, CDR2 YNNKEL (reference sequence). This CDR3 region has 15 residues.

This chain connects TRBV18 to TRBJ2-7; TRBD1 might be the D (5 bases). Trimming pared 2 bases from V and 9 bases from J, leaving 14 bases between. The CDR3 spans 13 residues. Germline values: CDR1 KGHSH, CDR2 LQKENI. The chain's CDR3 is CASSPDRGYGQYF. The DNA of the CDR3 is TGTGCCAGCTCACCAGATAGGGGTTATGGGCAGTACTTC.

This clone has only a few counts. The rearrangement joins TRBV7-9 to TRBJ2-3; TRBD2 might be the D (5 bases). The CDR3 has 13 residues. The V and J ends lost 4 bases and 0 bases respectively, with 5 bases between them. CDR1 SEHNR and CDR2 FQNEAQ come from the germline V gene (reference sequence). The CDR3 protein is CASSWTSTDTQYF. CDR3 in DNA: TGTGCCAGCAGCTGGACTAGCACAGATACGCAGTATTTT.

V and J are TRBV10-1 and TRBJ2-5; 10 nucleotides line up with TRBD2. CDR3 length equals 15 residues. The J segment lost 2 bases and the V segment lost 4 bases, leaving 4 bases of the junction unmatched. Germline assignment: CDR1 WNHNN and CDR2 SYGVQD (reference sequence). CDR3 protein: CASSAASGGQETQYF. In DNA, the CDR3 is TGCGCCAGCAGTGCGGCTAGCGGGGGACAAGAGACCCAGTACTTC.

The CDR3 coding sequence is TGTGCCAGTAGTACCCCGACAGGGGTTAACTATGGCTACACCTTC. Its protein product is CASSTPTGVNYGYTF. The chain combines TRBV19 with TRBJ1-2; 8 nucleotides align to TRBD1. The CDR3 sequence is 15 residues long. J gave up 1 base and V 4 bases, and 5 bases lay outside the gene matches. Germline lookup yields CDR1 LNHDA and CDR2 SQIVND (reference sequence).

The chain joins TRBV4-3 to TRBJ2-1, with D uncertain. Germline V gene data show CDR1 as LGHNA and CDR2 as YSLEER. There are 14 residues in the CDR3. Trimming left V 0 bases short and J 4 bases short, with 7 bases between. DNA for the CDR3: TGCGCCAGCAGCCAAGATTGGCAGTACAATGAGCAGTTCTTC. It is translated as CASSQDWQYNEQFF.